The entry below gives a single T cell receptor (beta chain) sequence along with its context. Its antigen has not been determined. No much larger clonotype is one base removed from it; base qualities were not supplied. This record comes from a study of cytomegalovirus exposure and HLA in healthy donors (dated by TCRdb to the late 2010s). General notes on the study: According to an earlier analysis of 587 of the donors, roughly 180 million T cells yielded 90 million to 140 million unique TCR beta sequences and 276 Gb of sequence data. The number of donors typed differed by locus, with about 629-630 for A, B, C, DRB1 and DQB1, around 500 for DQA1, 600 to 610 for DPA1, and some 440 for DPB1. In an earlier analysis of 587 of the donors, high-throughput TCR beta sequencing was used to judge whether each TCR beta V gene segment behaved as functional or pseudogenic. The study aimed to test whether signatures of past pathogen exposure could be identified by cataloging public T cell receptors. Approximately 300 gigabases of sequencing data and 70 million to 95 million unique TCR sequences made up an early release that covered 640 HLA-typed donors. A later analysis re-examined previously published TCR beta repertoires from about 670 donors and added high-resolution HLA genotyping to investigate patterns of TCR occurrence. Every discovery cohort repertoire had been produced on one sequencing platform. Donor age, sex, ethnicity and CMV serostatus were compiled alongside the repertoire data. Both class I and class II loci were covered by HLA typing, at four-digit resolution. Along with the approximately 600-subject first cohort, a separate validation cohort of over a hundred different subjects was used. Among a few hundred genotyped donors of the cohort, an average of approximately 240,000 unique TCR beta nucleotide sequences were sequenced per donor, roughly 20% of them non-productive. In the later analysis, no new phenotypic data were used to find candidate immune exposures; instead, reliance was placed on TCR beta sequences and their occurrence across donors. The study combined high-throughput TCR immunosequencing, statistical association of individual TCRs with disease status, and machine learning to predict cytomegalovirus infection status. Of the 300 to 450 genotyped donors, 65% to 90% fell in the genetic ancestry cluster associated with self-reported Caucasian donors. The study used immunosequencing to profile the T cell repertoires of approximately 630 subjects and linked those repertoires to cytomegalovirus serostatus. In a later genetic analysis, genome-wide SNP genotypes for about three fifths of the roughly 670 donors were used, and that subset was treated as a discovery cohort. A handful of DR-DQ haplotypes were handled as single units for association and clustering because linkage in the cohort was strong. Points the paper makes about the study in general: The authors suggested that the approach could potentially be extended to other disease states and immunological phenotypes. Cytomegalovirus status was reported to be diagnosed by the classifier with high specificity and sensitivity in both the original and validation cohorts. In vitro tests confirmed that a few of the cytomegalovirus-associated TCR beta chains recognize cytomegalovirus antigens. The study listed 150 to 200 TCR beta chains as associated with cytomegalovirus. A further reported finding was that TCR beta sequences accurately predicted the HLA-A and HLA-B alleles for most subjects in the first cohort. The cohort was sequenced for TCR beta chains only, and without alpha or paired-chain data the features that could be detected were limited. Most CMV-associated TCR beta chains appeared to be HLA-restricted in a later analysis, and the HLA associations seemed to be driven largely by CMV exposure. The only immune exposure information available for the cohort was CMV serostatus. Most TCR sequences were seen in very few donors, while some public TCRs were found in many individuals. Linkage disequilibrium might explain the correlated functional status among segregating V segments, but an unknown experimental factor could not be excluded. In a later genetic analysis, fewer N-insertions in productive TCRs were reported among donors in an Asian-associated ancestry cluster than the roughly 700-donor mean. Compared with equally common non-associated chains, HLA-associated TCR beta chains in a later analysis were more clonally expanded and had lower generation probabilities. Because counts were too low, around 18 rarely observed V segments, including chromosome 9 orphons, were left out of the earlier analysis of a few hundred of the donors. In a later analysis, several top co-occurrence clusters were reported to appear linked to parvovirus B19, influenza, CMV and Epstein-Barr virus. Because some donors lacked HLA typing at each locus, the association tests relied only on the typed subset. An association between a missense DCLRE1C variant and V-gene and J-gene trimming of TCR beta chains was found in a later genetic analysis and replicated in an independent cohort. The presence/absence analyses assumed that sequencing depth was roughly uniform across donors, and that assumption may not be true. A cluster of highly shared sequence variants was judged likely to represent a technical artifact of the sequencing pipeline. Assigning TCR associations to individual alleles was difficult when HLA alleles, especially DR and DQ, strongly co-occurred. In a later analysis, about 17,000 TCR beta sequences were associated with specific HLA alleles at a false discovery rate of 0.05. In an earlier analysis of approximately 600 of the donors, most TCR beta V segments were observed in productive rearrangements about 87% or about 30% of the time, broadly matching IMGT annotations. A later analysis found that TCR association rates varied across HLA loci, with DRB1 alleles showing the most associated TCRs and HLA-C alleles the fewest.

Libraries were built with the immunoSEQ multiplex PCR assay. A mixture of 60 forward primers for TCR Vbeta segments and 13 reverse primers for TCR Jbeta segments was used in the multiplex PCR. A multiplex PCR assay on genomic DNA amplified the CDR3 region of rearranged TCR beta genes. On the Illumina HiSeq System, the amplified TCR beta libraries were sequenced as 87-base-pair reads. Per the original workflow: A later analysis tallied approximately 87 million unique TCR beta chains across the 610 or so repertoires, and about 10 million of those chains were shared by two or more donors. Raw reads were error-corrected and collapsed into unique sequences with a nearest-neighbor algorithm that merged closely related sequences to remove PCR and sequencing errors. CDR3 sequences were aligned to IMGT reference sequences to assign V, D and J gene segments. Each retained sequence needed at least a six-nucleotide match to both a V gene segment and a J gene segment. A rearrangement was called productive if the CDR3 had no stop codons and remained in frame with V and J, and every other rearrangement was called non-productive. Following IMGT convention, CDR3 was defined as the stretch from the second conserved V-encoded cysteine to the conserved J-encoded phenylalanine. Sequences without an unambiguous match to a single V gene segment were excluded from the earlier analysis of approximately 600 of the donors. In an earlier analysis of approximately 500 of the donors, a V segment was called functional when productive rearrangements were above 56.7%, and segregating when the standard deviation between donors exceeded 5%. A statistical classification framework was built to diagnose cytomegalovirus status from the catalog of TCR beta chain sequences. In a later analysis, TCR nucleotide sequences were compared against IMGT/GENE-DB human TR gene sequences so that V and J genes could be assigned. A later analysis assigned CDR3 sequences and most-parsimonious VDJ recombination scenarios with the TCRdist pipeline. A later analysis defined each TCR beta chain by its CDR3 amino acid sequence plus V-gene family, and excluded reads lacking a unique V-gene family. As a way to deal with suspected cross-contamination and a sequencing artifact, a later analysis dropped roughly 600 nucleotide sequences that were highly shared and had low generation probability. In a later analysis, a clonal expansion index for each public chain was calculated from normalized within-repertoire ranks of inferred template counts. In a later analysis, generation probabilities were computed using a VDJ recombination model fitted to out-of-frame rearrangements, and the results were checked against IGoR. In a later analysis, TCR-TCR, TCR-HLA and TCR-CMV co-occurrence was scored with hypergeometric tests, and a repertoire-size bias correction was applied to TCR pairs. To estimate false discovery rates, a later analysis permuted the HLA or CMV assignments 20 times. In a later analysis, co-occurring TCRs were grouped using DBSCAN, with TCRdist sequence similarity added in when clustering inside HLA-allele-positive subsets. Co-occurrence clustering excluded repertoires with fewer than 30,000 or more than 120,000 public chains, plus five with anomalous nucleotide sharing. The immuneACCESS repertoire file appears here via TCRdb, limited to in-frame rearrangements. These files lack a portion of the clones; in checked studies, under half of the deficit traces to unresolved V genes, and the cause of the others is not known. V, J and clone size were drawn from that table, and D and trimming were deduced from the DNA. This sample holds 150,000 to 180,000 clones; about 80% were observed only once. Of the sample, around 13% falls within the top ten clones.

The cohort consisted of 600 to 700 healthy bone marrow donors. Cohort members were all nominally healthy when sampled, although unrecorded immune exposures were likely present. The donor tested CMV seropositive and was one of the 289 seropositive cohort members. A peripheral blood sample was collected from each donor, and TCR beta sequencing was performed on peripheral blood mononuclear cells. Genomic DNA extraction from the blood cell samples was performed with the Qiagen DNeasy Blood Extraction Kit. The receptor was derived from a man aged 25 to 40 in good health and CMV-seropositive. The sequenced sample was PBMCs.

The CDR3 amino acid sequence is: CASSLDGALDTQYF. The nucleotide sequence reads TGTGCCAGCAGCTTAGATGGGGCTTTGGATACGCAGTATTTT. The chain uses TRBV11-2 and TRBJ2-3; D gene: possibly TRBD1, on 5 matching bases. Trimming takes 0 bases from V and 6 bases from J, and the germline ends sit 10 bases apart. The CDR3 holds 14 amino acids from the cysteine to the phenylalanine. Only CDR3 DNA is held: 42 bases, read in frame from base 1. CDR1 is given as SGHAT and CDR2 as FQNNGV, both from the germline V gene.